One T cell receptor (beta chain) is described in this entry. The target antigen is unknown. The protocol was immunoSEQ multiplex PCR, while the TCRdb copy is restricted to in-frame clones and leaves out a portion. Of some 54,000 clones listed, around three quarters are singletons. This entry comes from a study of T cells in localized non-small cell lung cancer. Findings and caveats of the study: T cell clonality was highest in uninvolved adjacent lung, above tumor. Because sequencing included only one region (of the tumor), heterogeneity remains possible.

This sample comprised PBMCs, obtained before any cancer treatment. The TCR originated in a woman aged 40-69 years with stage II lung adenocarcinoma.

The CDR3 spells CASSLRPRQGANPYEQYF. The CDR3 DNA follows: TGCGCCAGCAGCCTCCGCCCCAGACAGGGGGCGAATCCCTACGAGCAGTACTTC. The chain couples TRBV4-1 to TRBJ2-7; 10 bases fit TRBD1. V gave up 4 bases and J gave up 2 bases; unmatched junction bases: 14. The CDR3 totals 18 residues. From germline, CDR1 is MGHRA and CDR2 YSYEKL.